This entry is about one T cell receptor (beta chain). This entry is derived from a study of T cell changes during pregnancy in multiple sclerosis. TCRdb's copy holds only in-frame clones and misses some; the assay was immunoSEQ multiplex PCR. The data contain some 27,000 clones, roughly nine tenths of them singletons. The ends lost 2 bases at V and 0 bases at J; junction bases unmatched: 4. CDR1 and CDR2 from the germline V gene are SGHRS and YFSETQ. The CDR3 extends over 16 amino acids. The specimen comprised CD8+ T cells from peripheral blood mononuclear cells, sampled before pregnancy. This chain links TRBV5-1 with TRBJ2-4; the match to TRBD2 covers 8 bases. This receptor was identified in a female donor with multiple sclerosis, enrolled in a pregnancy study. CDR3 sequence: CASSLSGGLAKNIQYF. The CDR3 coding sequence is TGCGCCAGCAGCTTAAGCGGGGGCCTAGCCAAAAACATTCAGTACTTC.